A selection of T cell receptor beta chains follows, all from one sample in a study of T cell responses to AZD1222 COVID-19 vaccine. Sequencing used immunoSEQ multiplex PCR; TCRdb keeps in-frame clones, though not all of them. Here the sample spans over 130,000 clones, almost 95% being singletons. The sequencing used peripheral blood, collected 28 days after the second AZD1222 dose. These receptors all come from an adult who received the AZD1222 COVID-19 vaccine. Both conserved end residues are trimmed from each CDR3. Fields, in order: V gene, J gene, CDR3 protein.

TRBV18,TRBJ2-3,ASSPDSHTDTQY
TRBV3-1/TRBV3-2,TRBJ2-2,ASSPAHTGELF
TRBV19,TRBJ1-4,ASSIGINEKLF
TRBV7-3,TRBJ2-3,ASSLNPRDTQY
TRBV10-3,TRBJ1-2,AISELDREST
TRBV5-1,TRBJ2-1,ASSQASPGQGWSEQF
TRBV5-4,TRBJ1-1,ASSWDLNTEAF
TRBV18,TRBJ1-1,ASSPRLWAANTEAF
TRBV6-5,TRBJ1-2,ASSYSGGTLDGYT
TRBV19,TRBJ1-2,ASSPTGYTNYGYT
TRBV28,TRBJ2-2,ASSFRRFMGGELF
TRBV2,TRBJ2-3,ASSARGQAASTDTQY
TRBV12-3/TRBV12-4,TRBJ1-1,ASRTGVTEAF
TRBV28,TRBJ1-2,ASSLGTVLTYGYT
TRBV25-1,TRBJ1-1,ASSDTANTEAF
TRBV19,TRBJ2-7,ASSISGVATGEQY
TRBV3-1/TRBV3-2,TRBJ1-5,ASSQALSSNQPQH
TRBV19,TRBJ2-2,ASSMGSGVTGELF
TRBV5-5,TRBJ1-1,ASSFEQTLNTEAF
TRBV10-3,TRBJ2-1,AITRSLNHSSSYNEQF
TRBV7-2,TRBJ1-6,ASSLFPPVVYEPLH
TRBV7-8,TRBJ1-1,ASSLAGRTGRAF
TRBV7-9,TRBJ1-1,ASSLLSVRANTEAF
TRBV29-1,TRBJ2-3,SVTPTGGADTQY
TRBV7-2,TRBJ2-3,ASRLAGGPTDTQY
TRBV28,TRBJ1-2,ASSQDRTSGYT
TRBV6-2/TRBV6-3,TRBJ2-5,ASSSAFQETQY
TRBV28,TRBJ2-1,AARTGGLYNEQF
TRBV15,TRBJ1-5,ATSRGTLNQPQH
TRBV10-3,TRBJ2-5,ATTDRGQETQY
TRBV25-1,TRBJ1-1,ASSEYWQETEAF
TRBV18,TRBJ1-2,ASSPPGVVGYT
TRBV28,TRBJ1-2,ASSLTLSYSTVYGYT
TRBV5-1,TRBJ1-2,ASSLKRVGYT
TRBV28,TRBJ1-1,ASSLTLNTEAF
TRBV7-9,TRBJ1-2,ASSLEGGYYGYT
TRBV19,TRBJ2-3,ASSITRGITDTQY
TRBV28,TRBJ1-2,ASSPGTGGNYT
TRBV30,TRBJ1-5,AWSGLLNQPQH
TRBV18,TRBJ2-5,ASSPPSGPRETQY
TRBV19,TRBJ1-5,ASSIWATGREPQH
TRBV6-6,TRBJ2-5,ASSSTWDRHGAQY
TRBV18,TRBJ1-6,ASSRGEHSPLH
TRBV5-4,TRBJ2-2,ASSLRLAGVGELF
TRBV19,TRBJ1-2,ASSGQGRLYGYT
TRBV18,TRBJ1-6,ASSPMGLYNSPLH
TRBV19,TRBJ2-4,ASNPGTSENIQY
TRBV6-5,TRBJ2-7,ASSYLTSDHSYEQY
TRBV12-5,TRBJ1-2,ASGLVIGSRGIEGYT
TRBV4-1,TRBJ1-4,ASRKTGINEKLF
TRBV28,TRBJ1-1,ASSFSGTGTEAF
TRBV9,TRBJ1-1,ASSPRSRGQGASEAF